The text below deals with one T cell receptor beta chain. This specimen belongs to a study of tumor-infiltrating lymphocytes in localized non-small cell lung cancer. The V gene's germline CDR1 is LNHDA and CDR2 SQIVND (reference sequence). This CDR3 contains 15 residues. V dropped 5 bases and J dropped 4 bases, with 15 bases sitting between them. Data came from immunoSEQ multiplex PCR; TCRdb stores just in-frame clones and leaves some out. The data show about 3,700 clones, less than 75% seen once. This TCR came from a human donor with non-small cell lung cancer. The J gene is TRBJ2-1, the V gene TRBV19; the D is unclear. The sample consisted of uninvolved lung tissue not adjacent to the tumor. In DNA, the CDR3 is TGTGCCAGTAGTCCCTTACTCCTAGGGTACAATGAGCAGTTCTTC. This translates into CASSPLLLGYNEQFF.